This TCR beta chain was profiled in a study of Ad26.COV2.S vaccination and SARS-CoV-2 variants. Study summary: Donor had been placed in the Ad26.COV2.S arm of the COV1001 trial. Findings of the study overall: Vaccine recipients showed a spike-specific TCR breadth that was higher than in placebo recipients.

Sequencing used immunoSEQ multiplex PCR; TCRdb keeps in-frame clones, though not all of them. The sample has about 350,000 clones; 70% to 90% are singletons. Documented treatment: approximately 18 received Ad26.COV2.S at low or high dose, single or two shots; 5 received placebo; per-sample allocation not given. Material that was analyzed had been drawn on day 63 after the first vaccine or placebo injection. The vaccine delivered Wuhan-strain SARS-CoV-2 spike through an Ad26 vector. Trimming stripped 5 bases from V and 2 bases from J, with 13 bases between. Per the germline V gene, CDR1 is SGHTA and CDR2 is FQGNSA. There are 15 residues in the CDR3. For this clone: What it recognizes is unknown.

This receptor was taken from a person aged 18-60 years who received the Ad26.COV2.S COVID-19 vaccine or a placebo. The material was peripheral blood, obtained in a trial of Ad26.COV2.S vaccine versus placebo. J is TRBJ1-3 and V is TRBV7-2, with a weak D call TRBD1 (5 bases). CDR3 DNA: TGTGCCAGCAGCACTTCGGGGGTAACTGGAAACACCATATATTTT. Encoded protein: CASSTSGVTGNTIYF. Using reference TRBV7-2 and TRBJ1-3 for the parts outside the CDR3, the full variable domain is GAGVSQSPSNKVTEKGKDVELRCDPISGHTALYWYRQSLGQGLEFLIYFQGNSAPDKSGLPSDRFSAERTGGSVSTLTIQRTQQEDSAVYLCASSTSGVTGNTIYFGEGSWLTVV.